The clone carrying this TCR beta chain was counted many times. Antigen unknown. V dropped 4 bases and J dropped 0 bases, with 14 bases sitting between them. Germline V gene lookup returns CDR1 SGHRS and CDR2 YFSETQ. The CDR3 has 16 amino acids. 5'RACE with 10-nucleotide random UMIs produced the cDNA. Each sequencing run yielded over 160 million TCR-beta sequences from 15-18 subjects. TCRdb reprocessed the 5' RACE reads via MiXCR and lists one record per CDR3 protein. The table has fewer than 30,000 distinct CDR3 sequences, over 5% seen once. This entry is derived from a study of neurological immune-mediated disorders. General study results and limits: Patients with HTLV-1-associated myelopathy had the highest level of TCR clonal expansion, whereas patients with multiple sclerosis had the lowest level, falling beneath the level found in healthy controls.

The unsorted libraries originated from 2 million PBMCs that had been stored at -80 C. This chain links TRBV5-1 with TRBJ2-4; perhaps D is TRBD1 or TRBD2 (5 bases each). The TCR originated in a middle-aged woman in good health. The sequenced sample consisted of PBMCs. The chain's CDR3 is CASSPPSGRAKNIQYF. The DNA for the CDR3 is TGCGCCAGCAGCCCGCCATCAGGGAGAGCCAAAAACATTCAGTACTTC. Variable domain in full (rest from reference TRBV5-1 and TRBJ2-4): KAGVTQTPRYLIKTRGQQVTLSCSPISGHRSVSWYQQTPGQGLQFLFEYFSETQRNKGNFPGRFSGRQFSNSRSEMNVSTLELGDSALYLCASSPPSGRAKNIQYFGAGTRLSVL.